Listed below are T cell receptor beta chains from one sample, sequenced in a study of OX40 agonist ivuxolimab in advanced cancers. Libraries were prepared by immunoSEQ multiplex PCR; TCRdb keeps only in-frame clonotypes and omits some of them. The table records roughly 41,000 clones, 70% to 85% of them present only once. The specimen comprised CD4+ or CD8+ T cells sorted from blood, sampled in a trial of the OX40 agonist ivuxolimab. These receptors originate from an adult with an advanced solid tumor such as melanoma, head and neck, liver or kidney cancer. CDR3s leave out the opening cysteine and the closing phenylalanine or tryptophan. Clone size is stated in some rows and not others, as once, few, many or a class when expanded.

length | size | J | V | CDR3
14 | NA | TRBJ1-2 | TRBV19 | ASTPTGGGKGYGYT
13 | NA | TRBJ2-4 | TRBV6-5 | ASRDTGTGGDIQY
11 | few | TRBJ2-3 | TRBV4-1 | ATRGSTADTQY
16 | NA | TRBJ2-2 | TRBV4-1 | ASSQVIRTLANTGELF
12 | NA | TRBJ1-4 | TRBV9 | ASSVEGHGEKLF
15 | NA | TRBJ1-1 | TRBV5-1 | ASSLEGQGGVDTEAF
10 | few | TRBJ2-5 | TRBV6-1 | ASKLMGETQY
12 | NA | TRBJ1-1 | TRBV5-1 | ASNTDPVNTEAF
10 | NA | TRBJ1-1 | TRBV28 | ASSLWENEAF
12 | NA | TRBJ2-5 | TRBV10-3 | AISRTGGEETQY
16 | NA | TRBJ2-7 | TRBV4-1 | ASSQIPPGLAEPYEQY
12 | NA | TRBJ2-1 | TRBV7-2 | ASSLVSGVGEQF
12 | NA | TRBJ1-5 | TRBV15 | ATSRATADQPQH
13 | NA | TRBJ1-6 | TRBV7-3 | ASSEAGTRNSPLH
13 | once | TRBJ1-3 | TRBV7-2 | ASSGARGTGNTIY
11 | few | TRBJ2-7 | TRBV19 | ASSIGTSYEQY
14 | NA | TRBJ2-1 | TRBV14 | ASSQAGQKRENEQF
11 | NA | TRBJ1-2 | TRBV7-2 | ASNLQGARGYT
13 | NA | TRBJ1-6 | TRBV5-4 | ASSKGQARDSPLH
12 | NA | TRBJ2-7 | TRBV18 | ASSPGGRYDEQY
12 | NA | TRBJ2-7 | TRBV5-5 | ASSLEDGAYEQY
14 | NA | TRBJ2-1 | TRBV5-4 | ASSSKTSGPYNEQF
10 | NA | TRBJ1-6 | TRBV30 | AWTGPGPPLH
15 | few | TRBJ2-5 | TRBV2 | ASRWTGSAAGAETQY
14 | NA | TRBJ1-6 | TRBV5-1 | ASSSRPGTVNSPLH
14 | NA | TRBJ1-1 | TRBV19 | ASSMGGRGFSTEAF
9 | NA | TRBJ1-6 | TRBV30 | AWTVGRPLH
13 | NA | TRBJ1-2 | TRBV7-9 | ASSPLKGRGQGYT